This entry describes one T cell receptor (beta chain). The entry originates in a study of T cell responses to AZD1222 COVID-19 vaccine. TCRdb's table, derived via immunoSEQ multiplex PCR, lists solely in-frame clones and lacks some. The sample lists 150,000 or so clones; 90% were seen once. This sample comprised peripheral blood, obtained 28 days after the second dose of the MenACWY control vaccine. The sequence came from an adult who received the MenACWY meningococcal vaccine as a control.

The CDR3 is CASSPATGVGYNEQFF. CDR3 nucleotide sequence: TGTGCCAGCAGCCCAGCTACAGGGGTGGGGTACAATGAGCAGTTCTTC. This chain uses TRBV5-4 with TRBJ2-1, with 7 bases aligning to TRBD1. V was clipped by 4 bases and J by 4 bases; unmatched bases: 11. The CDR3 contains 16 residues. The V gene's germline CDR1 is SGHNT and CDR2 YYREEE (reference sequence).